This T cell receptor (beta chain) was observed in a study of T cells in women clearing cervical HPV infection. The study's findings and limits: Timing of associations relative to infection is unclear; T-cell subsets were not isolated.

TCR beta CDR3 amplified by multiplex PCR from approximately 1,100 ng genomic DNA. The data were produced by immunoSEQ multiplex PCR, yet TCRdb's version contains in-frame clones alone and is incomplete. The sample's table shows approximately 26,000 clones. As to this clone: As yet, its antigen is unknown.

Sample: blood buffy coat. The clonotype originates from a woman between 18 and 70 years old with a cervical HPV16 infection that either progressed to CIN3+ or cleared (not recorded which).

CDR3 DNA, as far as it was read: TGCAGTGCTGGGGGGGGCGAAGCCCTCCCC. Translated: CSAGGGEALP. The CDR3 in its entirety is CSAGGGEALPLHF. This sequence joins TRBV20-1 and TRBJ1-6, with a possible D match to TRBD1 (6 bases). The CDR3 is cut off 3 residues early in the read; its end comes from the germline J gene. Germline V gene lookup returns CDR1 DFQATT and CDR2 SNEGSKA (reference sequence). CDR3 length: 13 amino acids.